A single sample gave rise to the 2 T cell receptor beta chains below, sequenced in a study of cytomegalovirus exposure and HLA in healthy donors. The PCR employed 60 Vbeta primers together with 13 Jbeta primers. Here immunoSEQ multiplex PCR was the method, and the copy in TCRdb shows in-frame clones only, minus some. The sample has some 130,000 clones, more than 65% seen once. The sequenced sample was PBMCs. Every receptor here comes from a man aged 50 to 59 in good health and CMV-seronegative.

The CDR3 nucleotides are TGTGCCAGCAGGCAGCAGGGATCCCGCTATGGCTACACCTTC. Residues: CASRQQGSRYGYTF. The rearrangement uses TRBV14 and TRBJ1-2, with D tentatively TRBD1 (5 bases). V was pared by 6 bases and J by 4 bases, with 15 bases between. The CDR3 has 14 residues. Germline V gives CDR1 SGHDN, CDR2 FVKESK.

V usage is TRBV5-1 and J usage is TRBJ2-5; 7 bases are shared with TRBD2. The CDR3 contains 16 residues. V was pared by 6 bases and J by 4 bases, with 15 bases of the junction left unmatched. The germline V gene encodes CDR1 SGHRS and CDR2 YFSETQ. CDR3 sequence: CASNTQPGEGAETQYF. CDR3 DNA: TGCGCCAGCAACACCCAACCGGGGGAGGGTGCAGAGACCCAGTACTTC.